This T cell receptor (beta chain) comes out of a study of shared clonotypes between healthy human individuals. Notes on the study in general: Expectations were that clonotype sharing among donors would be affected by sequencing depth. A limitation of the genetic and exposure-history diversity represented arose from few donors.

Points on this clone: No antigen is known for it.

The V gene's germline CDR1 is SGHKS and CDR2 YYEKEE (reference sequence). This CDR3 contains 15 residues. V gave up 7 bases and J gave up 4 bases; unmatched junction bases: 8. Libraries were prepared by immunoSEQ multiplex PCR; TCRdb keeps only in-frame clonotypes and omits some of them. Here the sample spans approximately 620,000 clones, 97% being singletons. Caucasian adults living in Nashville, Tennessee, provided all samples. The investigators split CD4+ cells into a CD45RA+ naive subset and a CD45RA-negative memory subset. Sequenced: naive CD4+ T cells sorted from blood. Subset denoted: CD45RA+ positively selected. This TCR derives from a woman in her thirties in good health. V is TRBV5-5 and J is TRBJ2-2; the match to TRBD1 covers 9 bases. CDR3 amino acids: CASLLQGAVTGELFF. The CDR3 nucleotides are TGTGCCAGCCTCTTACAGGGGGCCGTCACCGGGGAGCTGTTTTTT.